This TCR beta chain came from a study of quantifying T cell responses using KT2 cells. The wider study: cDNA was made from DNase-treated RNA using alpha and beta constant primers.

Each cDNA got a UMI-containing oligo ligated at its 3' end. An equimolar mix of RC1.1 and RC1.2 primed the beta chain across TRBC1 and TRBC2. TCRdb processed the UMI-ligation and nested PCR reads anew with MiXCR; each CDR3 protein has one entry. Found here are 39,000 or so distinct CDR3 sequences, over 15% of them singletons; the top ten hold roughly 44%. The germline gives CDR1 MRHNA, CDR2 SNTAGT. The CDR3 has 16 residues. V was cut by 0 bases and J by 4 bases, with 15 bases left in between. Sequences were obtained from PBMCs spiked with cells of the T cell clone KT2. The rearrangement joins TRBV6-4 to TRBJ1-1; D perhaps matches TRBD1 (5 bases). The source of this sequence is a human donor. This CDR3 is CASSDSKVEGSTEAFF. The CDR3 coding sequence is TGTGCCAGCAGTGACTCGAAGGTGGAGGGGAGCACTGAAGCTTTCTTT.